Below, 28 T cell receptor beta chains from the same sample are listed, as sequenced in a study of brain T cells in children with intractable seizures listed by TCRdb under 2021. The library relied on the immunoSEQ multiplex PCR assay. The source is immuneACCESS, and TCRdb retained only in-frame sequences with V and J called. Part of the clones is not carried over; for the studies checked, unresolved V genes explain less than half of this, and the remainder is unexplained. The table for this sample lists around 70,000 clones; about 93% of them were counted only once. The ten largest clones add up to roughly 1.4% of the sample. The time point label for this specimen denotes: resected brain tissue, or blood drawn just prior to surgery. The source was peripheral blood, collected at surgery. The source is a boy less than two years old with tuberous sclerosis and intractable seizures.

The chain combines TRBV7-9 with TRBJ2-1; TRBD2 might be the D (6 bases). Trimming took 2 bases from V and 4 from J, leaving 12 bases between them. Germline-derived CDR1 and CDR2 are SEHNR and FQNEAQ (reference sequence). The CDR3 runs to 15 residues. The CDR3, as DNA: TGTGCCAGCAGCTTATTTAGCGGCCAATACAATGAGCAGTTCTTC. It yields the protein CASSLFSGQYNEQFF.

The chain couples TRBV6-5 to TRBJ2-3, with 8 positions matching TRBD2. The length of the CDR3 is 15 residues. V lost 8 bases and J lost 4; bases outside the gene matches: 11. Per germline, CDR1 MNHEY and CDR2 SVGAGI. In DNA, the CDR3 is TGTGCCAGCTCTTCGGGGGGGAACTCAGCAGATACGCAGTATTTT. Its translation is CASSSGGNSADTQYF.

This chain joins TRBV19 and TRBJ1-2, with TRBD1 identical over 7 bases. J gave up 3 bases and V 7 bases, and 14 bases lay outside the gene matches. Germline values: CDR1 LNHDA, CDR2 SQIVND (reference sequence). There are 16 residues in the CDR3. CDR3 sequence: CASIGSTGEEYYGYTF. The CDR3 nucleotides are TGTGCCAGTATTGGTTCCACAGGGGAGGAATACTATGGCTACACCTTC. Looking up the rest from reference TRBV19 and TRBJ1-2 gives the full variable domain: DGGITQSPKYLFRKEGQNVTLSCEQNLNHDAMYWYRQDPGQGLRLIYYSQIVNDFQKGDIAEGYSVSREKKESFPLTVTSAQKNPTAFYLCASIGSTGEEYYGYTFGSGTRLTVV.

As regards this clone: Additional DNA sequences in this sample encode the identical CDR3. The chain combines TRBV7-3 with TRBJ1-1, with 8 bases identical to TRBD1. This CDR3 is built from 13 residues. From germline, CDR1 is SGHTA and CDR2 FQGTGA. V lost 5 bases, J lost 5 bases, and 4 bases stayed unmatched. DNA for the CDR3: TGTGCCAGCAGCCTAGACAGGGGAACTGAAGCTTTCTTT. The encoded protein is CASSLDRGTEAFF.

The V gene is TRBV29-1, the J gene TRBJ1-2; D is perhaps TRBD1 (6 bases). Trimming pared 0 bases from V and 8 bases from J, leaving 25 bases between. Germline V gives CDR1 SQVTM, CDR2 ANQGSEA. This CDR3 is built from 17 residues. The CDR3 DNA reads TGCAGCGTTGAAGAAGTTCTAGCGAGAACAGGGATGGGCGGCTACACCTTC. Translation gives CSVEEVLARTGMGGYTF.

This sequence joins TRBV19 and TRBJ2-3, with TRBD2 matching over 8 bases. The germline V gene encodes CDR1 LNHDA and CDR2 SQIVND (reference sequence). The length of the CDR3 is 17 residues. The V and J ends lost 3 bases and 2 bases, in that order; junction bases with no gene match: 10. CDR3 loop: CASSIAGGLEYTDTQYF. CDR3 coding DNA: TGTGCCAGTAGTATCGCGGGGGGACTAGAATACACAGATACGCAGTATTTT.

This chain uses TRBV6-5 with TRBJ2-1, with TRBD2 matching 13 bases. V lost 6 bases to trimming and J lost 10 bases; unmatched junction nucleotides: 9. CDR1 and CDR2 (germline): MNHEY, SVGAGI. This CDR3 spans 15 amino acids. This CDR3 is CASRPGLAGVGEQFF. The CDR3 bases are TGTGCCAGCAGGCCCGGACTAGCGGGAGTGGGCGAGCAGTTCTTC.

The CDR3 DNA sequence: TGTGCCAGCAGCTTGGCGCTAGCGGGAGGGCTCTACAATGAGCAGTTCTTC. Residues: CASSLALAGGLYNEQFF. The J gene is TRBJ2-1, the V gene TRBV5-4, with TRBD2 matching over 12 bases. The CDR3 consists of 17 residues. V was pared by 0 bases and J by 3 bases, with 4 bases of the junction left unmatched. Germline V gene lookup returns CDR1 SGHNT and CDR2 YYREEE (reference sequence).

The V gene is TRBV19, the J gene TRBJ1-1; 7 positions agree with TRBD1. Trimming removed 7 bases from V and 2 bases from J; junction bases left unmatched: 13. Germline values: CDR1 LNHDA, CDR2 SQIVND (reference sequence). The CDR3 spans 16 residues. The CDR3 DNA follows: TGTGCCAGTACCCTGATTACGGGACAGACTAACACTGAAGCTTTCTTT. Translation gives CASTLITGQTNTEAFF.

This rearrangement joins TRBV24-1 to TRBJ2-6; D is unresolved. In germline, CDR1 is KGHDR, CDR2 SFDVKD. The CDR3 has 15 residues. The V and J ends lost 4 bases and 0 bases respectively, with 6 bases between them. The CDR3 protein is CATSDPGSGANVLTF. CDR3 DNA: TGTGCCACCAGTGACCCAGGCTCTGGGGCCAACGTCCTGACTTTC.

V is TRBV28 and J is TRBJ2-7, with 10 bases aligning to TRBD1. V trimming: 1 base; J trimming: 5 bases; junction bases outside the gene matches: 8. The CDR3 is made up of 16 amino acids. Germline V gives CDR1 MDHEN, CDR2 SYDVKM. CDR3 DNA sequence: TGTGCCAGCAGTTTATCCCCCCGGACAGGGGGTAACGAGCAGTACTTC. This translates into CASSLSPRTGGNEQYF.

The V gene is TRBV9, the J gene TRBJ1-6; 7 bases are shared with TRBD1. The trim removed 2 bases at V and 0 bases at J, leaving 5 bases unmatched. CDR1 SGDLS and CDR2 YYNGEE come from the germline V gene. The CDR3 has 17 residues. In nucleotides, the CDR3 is TGTGCCAGCAGCGTTAGAGGGGGCCCCTCCTATAATTCACCCCTCCACTTT. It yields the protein CASSVRGGPSYNSPLHF. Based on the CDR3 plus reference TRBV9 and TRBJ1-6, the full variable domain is DSGVTQTPKHLITATGQRVTLRCSPRSGDLSVYWYQQSLDQGLQFLIQYYNGEERAKGNILERFSAQQFPDLHSELNLSSLELGDSALYFCASSVRGGPSYNSPLHFGNGTRLTVT.

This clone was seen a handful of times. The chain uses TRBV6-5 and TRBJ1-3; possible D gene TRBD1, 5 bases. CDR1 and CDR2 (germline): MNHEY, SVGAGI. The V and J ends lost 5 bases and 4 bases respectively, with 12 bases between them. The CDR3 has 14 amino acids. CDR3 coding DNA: TGTGCCAGCAGTCGGTCCAGGGAGGGAAACACCATATATTTT. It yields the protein CASSRSREGNTIYF.

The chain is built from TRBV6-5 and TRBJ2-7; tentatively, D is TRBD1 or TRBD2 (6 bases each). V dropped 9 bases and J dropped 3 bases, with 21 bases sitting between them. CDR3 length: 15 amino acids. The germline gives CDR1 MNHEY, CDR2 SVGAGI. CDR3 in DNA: TGTGCCAGGGGGTGGGGGGCGATATACCGCTACGAGCAGTACTTC. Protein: CARGWGAIYRYEQYF.

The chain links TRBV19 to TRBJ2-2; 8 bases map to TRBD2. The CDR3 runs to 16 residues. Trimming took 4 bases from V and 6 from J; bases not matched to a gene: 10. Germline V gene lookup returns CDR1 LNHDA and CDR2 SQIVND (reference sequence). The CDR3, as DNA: TGTGCCAGTAGTACCCCGCGGGGCGGGGGGTCCGGGGAGCTGTTTTTT. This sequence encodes CASSTPRGGGSGELFF.

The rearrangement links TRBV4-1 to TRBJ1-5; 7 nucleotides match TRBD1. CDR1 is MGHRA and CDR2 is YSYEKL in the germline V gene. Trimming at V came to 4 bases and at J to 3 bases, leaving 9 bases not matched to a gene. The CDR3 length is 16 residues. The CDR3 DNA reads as TGCGCCAGCAGCCCAACCCCTGACAGGGTCAATCAGCCCCAGCATTTT. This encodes CASSPTPDRVNQPQHF.

The CDR3 coding sequence is TGTGCCACCAGTGATTTTAGGGACCTACAAGAGACCCAGTACTTC. Its translation is CATSDFRDLQETQYF. The chain couples TRBV24-1 to TRBJ2-5; D is perhaps TRBD1 or TRBD2 (5 bases each). Germline V gene sequence: CDR1 KGHDR, CDR2 SFDVKD. This CDR3 has 15 residues. V lost 1 base and J 2 bases, leaving 10 bases between the germline ends.

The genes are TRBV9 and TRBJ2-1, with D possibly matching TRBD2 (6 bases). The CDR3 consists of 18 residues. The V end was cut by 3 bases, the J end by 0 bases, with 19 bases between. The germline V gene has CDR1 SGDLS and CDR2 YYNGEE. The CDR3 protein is CASSAQRGRGSSYNEQFF. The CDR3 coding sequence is TGTGCCAGCAGCGCTCAACGGGGTCGGGGGAGCTCCTACAATGAGCAGTTCTTC.

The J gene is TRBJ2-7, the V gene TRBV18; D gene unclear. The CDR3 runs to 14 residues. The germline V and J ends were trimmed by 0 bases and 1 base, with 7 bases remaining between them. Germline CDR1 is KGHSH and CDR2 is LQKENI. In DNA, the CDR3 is TGTGCCAGCTCACCACCGCACAGATCCTACGAGCAGTACTTC. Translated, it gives CASSPPHRSYEQYF.

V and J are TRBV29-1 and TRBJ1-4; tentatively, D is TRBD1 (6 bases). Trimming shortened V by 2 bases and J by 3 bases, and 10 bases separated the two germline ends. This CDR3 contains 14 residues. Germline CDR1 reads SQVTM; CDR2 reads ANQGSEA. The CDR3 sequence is CSVETRGPNEKLFF. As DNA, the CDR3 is TGCAGCGTTGAAACCAGGGGCCCTAATGAAAAACTGTTTTTT.

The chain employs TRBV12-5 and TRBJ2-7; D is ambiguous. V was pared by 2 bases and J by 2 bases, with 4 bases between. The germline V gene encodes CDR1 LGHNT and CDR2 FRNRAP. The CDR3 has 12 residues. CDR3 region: CASGLTAYEQYF. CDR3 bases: TGTGCTAGTGGTTTGACGGCCTACGAGCAGTACTTC. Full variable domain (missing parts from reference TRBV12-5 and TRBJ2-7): DARVTQTPRHKVTEMGQEVTMRCQPILGHNTVFWYRQTMMQGLELLAYFRNRAPLDDSGMPKDRFSAEMPDATLATLKIQPSEPRDSAVYFCASGLTAYEQYFGPGTRLTVT.

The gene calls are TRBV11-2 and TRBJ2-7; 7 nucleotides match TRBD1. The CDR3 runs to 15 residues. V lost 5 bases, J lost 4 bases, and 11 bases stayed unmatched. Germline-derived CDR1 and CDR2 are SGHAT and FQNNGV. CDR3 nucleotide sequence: TGTGCCAGCAGCATACACCACAGGGGAAATTACGAGCAGTACTTC. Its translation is CASSIHHRGNYEQYF.

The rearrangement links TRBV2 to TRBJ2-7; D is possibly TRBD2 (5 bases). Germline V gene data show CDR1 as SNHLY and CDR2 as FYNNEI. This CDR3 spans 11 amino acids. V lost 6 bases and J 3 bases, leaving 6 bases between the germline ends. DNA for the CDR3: TGTGCCAGCAGCGGGAACTACGAGCAGTACTTC. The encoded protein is CASSGNYEQYF.

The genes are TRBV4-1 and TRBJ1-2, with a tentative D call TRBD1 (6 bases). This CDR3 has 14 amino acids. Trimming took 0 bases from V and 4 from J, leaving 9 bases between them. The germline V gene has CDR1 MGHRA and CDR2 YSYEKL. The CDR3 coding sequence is TGCGCCAGCAGCCAAGATTCAGGGGCCTATGGCTACACCTTC. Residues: CASSQDSGAYGYTF.

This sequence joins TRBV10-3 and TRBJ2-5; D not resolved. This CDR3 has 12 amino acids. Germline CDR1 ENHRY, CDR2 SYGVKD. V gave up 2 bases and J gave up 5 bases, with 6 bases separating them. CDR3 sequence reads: CAISEVGETQYF. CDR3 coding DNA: TGTGCCATCAGTGAGGTGGGGGAGACCCAGTACTTC.

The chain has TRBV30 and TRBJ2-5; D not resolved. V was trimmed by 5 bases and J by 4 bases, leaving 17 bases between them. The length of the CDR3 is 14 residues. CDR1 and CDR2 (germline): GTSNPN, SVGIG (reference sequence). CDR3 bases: TGTGCCTGGTTCCCGGGCGTAGTAGGAGAGACCCAGTACTTC. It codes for CAWFPGVVGETQYF.

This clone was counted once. The CDR3 reads CATSGRVEEAFF. CDR3 sequence (DNA): TGTGCCACCAGCGGCAGAGTGGAAGAAGCTTTCTTT. The J gene is TRBJ1-1, the V gene TRBV15, with D hard to call. This CDR3 is built from 12 residues. Germline CDR1 and CDR2: LNHNV and YYDKDF (reference sequence). V was pared by 5 bases and J by 8 bases, with 12 bases between. The entire variable domain, with the rest obtained from reference TRBV15 and TRBJ1-1, is as follows: DAMVIQNPRYQVTQFGKPVTLSCSQTLNHNVMYWYQQKSSQAPKLLFHYYDKDFNNEADTPDNFQSRRPNTSFCFLDIRSPGLGDTAMYLCATSGRVEEAFFGQGTRLTVV.

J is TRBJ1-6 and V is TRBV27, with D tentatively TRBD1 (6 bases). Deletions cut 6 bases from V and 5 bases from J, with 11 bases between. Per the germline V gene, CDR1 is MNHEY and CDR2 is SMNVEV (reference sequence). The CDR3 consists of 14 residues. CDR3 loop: CASSQRGDNSPLHF. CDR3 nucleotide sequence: TGTGCCAGCAGCCAAAGGGGGGATAATTCACCCCTCCACTTT.